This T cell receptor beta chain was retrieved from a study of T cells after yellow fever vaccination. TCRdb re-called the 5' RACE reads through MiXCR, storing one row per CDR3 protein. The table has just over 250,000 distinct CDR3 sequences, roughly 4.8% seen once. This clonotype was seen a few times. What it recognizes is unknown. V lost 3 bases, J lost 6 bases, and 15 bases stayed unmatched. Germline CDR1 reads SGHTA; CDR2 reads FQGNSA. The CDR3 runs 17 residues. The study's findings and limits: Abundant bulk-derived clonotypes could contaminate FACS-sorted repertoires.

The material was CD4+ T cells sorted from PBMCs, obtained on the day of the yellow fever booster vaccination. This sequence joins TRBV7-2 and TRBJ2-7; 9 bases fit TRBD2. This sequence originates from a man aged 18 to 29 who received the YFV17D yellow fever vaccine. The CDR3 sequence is CASSFGWLAGGVSEQYF. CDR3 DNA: TGTGCCAGCAGCTTTGGGTGGCTGGCGGGGGGGGTTAGCGAGCAGTACTTC.